This entry lists 31 T cell receptor beta chains sequenced from one sample in a study of beta chain features in type 1 diabetes. Reverse transcribing all isolated RNA meant expressed TCRB transcripts were sequenced. Generated by immunoSEQ multiplex PCR, the TCRdb table keeps only in-frame clones and is missing some. The data contain 400,000 to 450,000 clones, roughly 14% of them singletons. Sequencing was performed on naive CD4+ T cells from blood. The source of these receptors is a man younger than 40 in good health.

V gene TRBV2 combines with J gene TRBJ2-7; no reliable D call. The CDR3 has 14 residues. V lost 4 bases and J 6 bases, leaving 16 bases between the germline ends. CDR1 SNHLY and CDR2 FYNNEI come from the germline V gene. CDR3: CASSAPTQALEQYF. CDR3 nucleotides: TGTGCCAGCAGTGCTCCAACCCAGGCCCTCGAGCAGTACTTC.

This rearrangement joins TRBV30 to TRBJ1-1; possible D gene TRBD1, 5 bases. Deletions cut 4 bases from V and 1 base from J, with 13 bases between. The CDR3 sequence is 14 residues long. Germline CDR1 and CDR2: GTSNPN and SVGIG (reference sequence). CDR3 DNA sequence: TGTGCCTGGAAACATGGGGGAAGGAACACTGAAGCTTTCTTT. Translated: CAWKHGGRNTEAFF.

This clone occurred a few times. The chain is built from TRBV7-9 and TRBJ1-4; D possibly corresponds to TRBD1 (5 bases). Germline values: CDR1 SEHNR, CDR2 FQNEAQ (reference sequence). The CDR3 has 13 amino acids. With 4 bases removed from V and 6 bases from J, the gap between germline ends came to 9 bases. The CDR3 protein is CASSSQGYEKLFF. The CDR3 DNA reads TGTGCCAGCAGCTCCCAGGGTTATGAAAAACTGTTTTTT.

To note about this clone: Other DNA sequences in the same sample also yield this CDR3. The chain joins TRBV5-1 to TRBJ2-5; 11 bases line up with TRBD2. The CDR3 is 15 residues long. The V segment lost 3 bases and the J segment 2 bases; nucleotides outside the gene matches: 3. Germline CDR1 is SGHRS and CDR2 is YFSETQ. The CDR3 protein is CASSSLAGGQETQYF. The CDR3 DNA is TGCGCCAGCAGCTCCCTAGCGGGGGGACAAGAGACCCAGTACTTC.

V gene TRBV19 combines with J gene TRBJ2-1, with D possibly TRBD1 on 6 matching bases. The V end lost 5 bases, the J end lost 1 base, and 6 bases lay between the germline ends. Germline V CDR1 and CDR2: LNHDA, SQIVND (reference sequence). This CDR3 contains 13 residues. The CDR3 DNA sequence: TGTGCCAGTAGTCAGGGGTCCTACAATGAGCAGTTCTTC. This translates into CASSQGSYNEQFF. The full variable domain, rest sourced from reference TRBV19 and TRBJ2-1, is DGGITQSPKYLFRKEGQNVTLSCEQNLNHDAMYWYRQDPGQGLRLIYYSQIVNDFQKGDIAEGYSVSREKKESFPLTVTSAQKNPTAFYLCASSQGSYNEQFFGPGTRLTVL.

CDR3 in amino acids: CASRATGGGMYEQYV. The CDR3 DNA is TGTGCCAGCAGGGCAACAGGGGGGGGCATGTACGAGCAGTACGTC. The rearrangement uses TRBV28 and TRBJ2-7; D possibly corresponds to TRBD1 (8 bases). V was clipped by 6 bases and J by 4 bases, with 19 bases between them. The CDR3 loop spans 15 amino acids. Germline CDR1 is MDHEN and CDR2 is SYDVKM.

Only a few counts were recorded for this clone. The chain is built from TRBV29-1 and TRBJ2-7; D not resolved. The CDR3 is 13 amino acids. V lost 6 bases and J 2 bases, leaving 14 bases between the germline ends. The germline gives CDR1 SQVTM, CDR2 ANQGSEA. Here the CDR3 reads CSVTAGVPYEQYF. The DNA for the CDR3 is TGCAGCGTGACTGCAGGAGTTCCCTACGAGCAGTACTTC.

There are a few counts of this clone. The chain is built from TRBV6-5 and TRBJ1-2; D gene ambiguous. The germline gives CDR1 MNHEY, CDR2 SVGAGI. The CDR3 contains 12 residues. Between the trimmed V and J ends, which lost 6 bases and 0 bases, there was a span of 5 bases. The chain's CDR3 is CASRPTNYGYTF. In nucleotides, the CDR3 is TGTGCCAGCAGGCCTACTAACTATGGCTACACCTTC.

This chain joins TRBV7-2 and TRBJ2-3; D is unresolved. From germline, CDR1 is SGHTA and CDR2 FQGNSA. This CDR3 region has 13 residues. V was trimmed by 1 base and J by 4 bases, leaving 6 bases between them. CDR3 nucleotides: TGTGCCAGCAGCTTAGTTCAACCAGATACGCAGTATTTT. Protein sequence: CASSLVQPDTQYF.

This clone showed up just a few times. The J gene is TRBJ2-1, the V gene TRBV7-9; D remains unclear. From germline, CDR1 is SEHNR and CDR2 FQNEAQ (reference sequence). The CDR3 is 12 residues long. Trimming removed 1 base at V and 8 bases at J, with 6 bases between. For the CDR3, the DNA is TGTGCCAGCAGCTTAGGCGCCGATGAGCAGTTCTTC. This gives the protein CASSLGADEQFF.

This chain links TRBV28 with TRBJ2-5, with a tentative D call TRBD2 (5 bases). The CDR3 runs 14 residues. Deletions cut 2 bases from V and 6 bases from J, with 13 bases between. Germline assignment: CDR1 MDHEN and CDR2 SYDVKM. CDR3 in DNA: TGTGCCAGCAGTTTAAACTCCGGGGTGCAGACCCAGTACTTC. It is translated as CASSLNSGVQTQYF. Looking up the rest from reference TRBV28 and TRBJ2-5 gives the full variable domain: DVKVTQSSRYLVKRTGEKVFLECVQDMDHENMFWYRQDPGLGLRLIYFSYDVKMKEKGDIPEGYSVSREKKERFSLILESASTNQTSMYLCASSLNSGVQTQYFGPGTRLLVL.

V usage is TRBV5-1 and J usage is TRBJ2-1; D might be TRBD1 (6 bases). Germline V gene sequence: CDR1 SGHRS, CDR2 YFSETQ. This CDR3 spans 14 amino acids. The germline V and J ends were trimmed by 3 bases and 7 bases, with 14 bases remaining between them. The CDR3 bases are TGCGCCAGCAGCTCCACAGGGAAAGGGAATGAGCAGTTCTTC. Residues: CASSSTGKGNEQFF.

The V call is TRBV29-1, the J call TRBJ2-3, with TRBD1 as a possible D gene (5 bases). V shed 4 bases and J shed 6 bases, with 5 bases lying between them. CDR1 SQVTM and CDR2 ANQGSEA come from the germline V gene. There are 10 residues in the CDR3. Written as DNA, the CDR3 is TGCAGCGTTGCAGGGGATACGCAGTATTTT. Protein product: CSVAGDTQYF.

The chain is built from TRBV23-1 and TRBJ2-2; D tentatively fits TRBD1 or TRBD2 (5 bases each). TRBV23-1 counts as an open reading frame of uncertain function. Trimming cost V 4 bases and J 6 bases, with 12 bases left between them. This CDR3 contains 14 residues. This CDR3 reads CASSPKMGAGELFF. Here the CDR3 DNA reads TGCGCCAGCAGTCCCAAAATGGGGGCCGGGGAGCTGTTTTTT.

The V gene is TRBV5-1, the J gene TRBJ2-1; D is perhaps TRBD2 (5 bases). V gave up 4 bases and J gave up 6 bases, with 14 bases separating them. The CDR3 extends over 14 amino acids. Germline V CDR1 and CDR2: SGHRS, YFSETQ. This CDR3 is CASSLTIGVNEQFF. In nucleotides, the CDR3 is TGCGCCAGCAGCCTTACAATCGGGGTCAATGAGCAGTTCTTC.

This clone showed up just a few times. This chain joins TRBV30 and TRBJ1-1; D unclear. Trimming pared 0 bases from V and 5 bases from J, leaving 7 bases between. This CDR3 has 12 amino acids. Germline V gene sequence: CDR1 GTSNPN, CDR2 SVGIG (reference sequence). The CDR3 nucleotides are TGTGCCTGGAGTGTCGGGGTGACTGAAGCTTTCTTT. It yields the protein CAWSVGVTEAFF.

The gene calls are TRBV6-6 and TRBJ1-5, with D perhaps TRBD1 (6 bases). The CDR3 runs to 14 residues. The ends were cut back, 7 bases at V and 6 bases at J, with 16 bases in the middle. CDR1 MNHNY and CDR2 SVGAGI come from the germline V gene (reference sequence). CDR3 region: CASTYRVFSQPQHF. CDR3 DNA: TGTGCCAGCACCTACAGGGTATTCAGTCAGCCCCAGCATTTT.

The chain employs TRBV27 and TRBJ1-4; D is undetermined. The germline V gene has CDR1 MNHEY and CDR2 SMNVEV (reference sequence). V lost 4 bases to trimming and J lost 5 bases, with 11 bases between them. CDR3 length equals 14 residues. The CDR3 DNA reads as TGTGCCAGCAGTTCGGGGAGGGTGAATGAAAAACTGTTTTTT. Amino acid sequence: CASSSGRVNEKLFF.

The sample holds a few counts of this clone. The V call is TRBV15, the J call TRBJ2-6; the D gene is possibly TRBD2 (6 bases). The CDR3 is made up of 15 amino acids. Looked up from germline, CDR1 is LNHNV and CDR2 is YYDKDF (reference sequence). The germline V and J ends were trimmed by 6 bases and 2 bases, with 11 bases remaining between them. The DNA of the CDR3 is TGTGCCACCAGGGTCTGGGGGGCTGGGGCCAACGTCCTGACTTTC. Translating gives CATRVWGAGANVLTF.

This sequence joins TRBV27 and TRBJ2-7; D unresolved. This CDR3 spans 12 amino acids. V lost 4 bases and J 6 bases, leaving 10 bases between the germline ends. Germline V gene sequence: CDR1 MNHEY, CDR2 SMNVEV (reference sequence). Here the CDR3 reads CASSSTRSEQYF. CDR3 coding DNA: TGTGCCAGCAGTTCAACCCGTAGCGAGCAGTACTTC.

This clone occurred a few times. The chain has TRBV19 and TRBJ1-1, with D unclear. CDR1 is LNHDA and CDR2 is SQIVND in the germline V gene (reference sequence). V was cut by 3 bases and J by 0 bases, with 5 bases left in between. The CDR3 covers 13 residues. CDR3 protein: CASSIMMNTEAFF. DNA for the CDR3: TGTGCCAGTAGTATCATGATGAACACTGAAGCTTTCTTT.

The chain has TRBV18 and TRBJ2-3, with 7 nucleotides matching TRBD1. V dropped 2 bases and J dropped 2; count of bases not matched to a gene: 4. There are 15 residues in the CDR3. Germline V lookup: CDR1 KGHSH, CDR2 LQKENI. The CDR3 is CASSPIQGITDTQYF. CDR3 nucleotide sequence: TGTGCCAGCTCACCAATACAGGGGATCACAGATACGCAGTATTTT.

The rearrangement links TRBV30 to TRBJ1-1, with D possibly matching TRBD1 (5 bases). Germline V gene lookup returns CDR1 GTSNPN and CDR2 SVGIG (reference sequence). This CDR3 is built from 13 residues. The ends were cut back, 3 bases at V and 5 bases at J, with 13 bases in the middle. As DNA, the CDR3 is TGTGCCTGGAGGGGACTCTCGGGGACTGAAGCTTTCTTT. This codes for CAWRGLSGTEAFF. Full variable domain (rest looked up from reference TRBV30 and TRBJ1-1): SQTIHQWPATLVQPVGSPLSLECTVEGTSNPNLYWYRQAAGRGLQLLFYSVGIGQISSEVPQNLSASRPQDRQFILSSKKLLLSDSGFYLCAWRGLSGTEAFFGQGTRLTVV.

This clone was seen more than once but under ten times. V is TRBV19 and J is TRBJ2-7; D may be TRBD1 (6 bases). The CDR3 covers 14 residues. V was trimmed by 3 bases and J by 2 bases, leaving 11 bases between them. CDR1 LNHDA and CDR2 SQIVND come from the germline V gene (reference sequence). The CDR3 coding sequence is TGTGCCAGTAGTATTTCGTGGGGGCCCTACGAGCAGTACTTC. This sequence encodes CASSISWGPYEQYF. The variable domain in full, with the rest retrieved from reference TRBV19 and TRBJ2-7, is DGGITQSPKYLFRKEGQNVTLSCEQNLNHDAMYWYRQDPGQGLRLIYYSQIVNDFQKGDIAEGYSVSREKKESFPLTVTSAQKNPTAFYLCASSISWGPYEQYFGPGTRLTVT.

J is TRBJ2-1 and V is TRBV5-4; TRBD2 matches at 9 bases. The V segment lost 0 bases and the J segment 9 bases; nucleotides outside the gene matches: 4. Germline CDR1 SGHNT, CDR2 YYREEE (reference sequence). The CDR3 extends over 14 amino acids. In nucleotides, the CDR3 is TGTGCCAGCAGCTTGGATGAGCGGGAGGCTGAGCAGTTCTTC. Amino acid sequence: CASSLDEREAEQFF.

The chain links TRBV12-5 to TRBJ2-7; 12 bases agree with TRBD1. Unmatched junction bases numbered 10, after V lost 5 bases and J lost 5 bases. CDR3 length equals 16 residues. In germline, CDR1 is LGHNT, CDR2 FRNRAP. The CDR3 spells CASGALLGQGAHEQYF. DNA of the CDR3: TGTGCTAGTGGTGCCCTATTGGGACAGGGGGCACACGAGCAGTACTTC.

The rearrangement links TRBV29-1 to TRBJ2-5; possible D gene TRBD2, 6 bases. The length of the CDR3 is 16 residues. Trimming removed 8 bases at V and 2 bases at J, with 24 bases between. In germline, CDR1 is SQVTM, CDR2 ANQGSEA. The DNA for the CDR3 is TGCAGCTCCTCACCCTCCCCCGGGACTCCTCAAGAGACCCAGTACTTC. Translation: CSSSPSPGTPQETQYF. The entire variable domain, with the rest obtained from reference TRBV29-1 and TRBJ2-5, is as follows: SAVISQKPSRDICQRGTSLTIQCQVDSQVTMMFWYRQQPGQSLTLIATANQGSEATYESGFVIDKFPISRPNLTFSTLTVSNMSPEDSSIYLCSSSPSPGTPQETQYFGPGTRLLVL.

This clone has a handful of counts. The chain combines TRBV11-3 with TRBJ2-1; 9 bases map to TRBD2. Germline-derived CDR1 and CDR2 are SGHNT and YENEEA. This CDR3 contains 16 residues. V dropped 1 base and J dropped 8; count of bases not matched to a gene: 9. CDR3 sequence: CASSLALAGEWHEQFF. As DNA, the CDR3 is TGTGCCAGCAGCTTAGCCTTAGCGGGAGAATGGCATGAGCAGTTCTTC.

On this clone itself: Different DNA sequences within this sample yield the same CDR3. The CDR3 loop is CASSLEGRETQYF. Written as DNA, the CDR3 is TGCGCCAGCAGCTTGGAGGGGAGAGAGACCCAGTACTTC. The rearrangement uses TRBV5-1 and TRBJ2-5; D could derive from TRBD1 or TRBD2 (5 bases each). The germline CDR1 and CDR2 sequences are SGHRS and YFSETQ. The CDR3 consists of 13 residues. With 0 bases removed from V and 4 bases from J, the gap between germline ends came to 7 bases.

The DNA for the CDR3 is TGTGCCAGCAGCACTGGGTCCCTCTATGGCTACACCTTC. Amino acids: CASSTGSLYGYTF. This sequence joins TRBV5-4 and TRBJ1-2, with D uncertain. Germline V gene sequence: CDR1 SGHNT, CDR2 YYREEE (reference sequence). V gave up 4 bases and J gave up 4 bases, with 11 bases separating them. The CDR3 sequence is 13 residues long.

The chain uses TRBV30 and TRBJ1-4; tentative D call: TRBD1 (5 bases). Trimming shortened V by 1 base and J by 10 bases, and 10 bases separated the two germline ends. In germline, CDR1 is GTSNPN, CDR2 SVGIG (reference sequence). This CDR3 has 12 amino acids. CDR3 in DNA: TGTGCCTGGAGTGACGTAAGGGGAAAACTGTTTTTT. Its translation is CAWSDVRGKLFF.